Below are 16 T cell receptor beta chains sequenced from a single sample in a study of resident and recirculating memory T cells in vitiligo. Using immunoSEQ multiplex PCR, the repertoire was profiled, and TCRdb retains in-frame clones only, with some absent. The profile covers tens of thousands of clones, with roughly nine tenths appearing a single time and roughly 5% taken by the ten largest. The source material was blood. All receptors derive from a male donor with vitiligo.

V is TRBV6-1 and J is TRBJ1-2; 7 nucleotides align to TRBD1. CDR1 is MNHNS and CDR2 is SASEGT in the germline V gene. This CDR3 contains 14 residues. The junction had 6 bases not matched to a gene; V was cut back by 4 bases and J by 4 bases. CDR3 sequence reads: CASSARTGAYGYTF. In DNA, the CDR3 is TGTGCCAGCAGTGCCCGAACAGGGGCCTATGGCTACACCTTC.

The chain employs TRBV7-9 and TRBJ2-7, with a weak D call TRBD1 (6 bases). The germline V and J ends were trimmed by 5 bases and 6 bases, with 14 bases remaining between them. The CDR3 contains 13 residues. CDR1 SEHNR and CDR2 FQNEAQ come from the germline V gene (reference sequence). CDR3 in amino acids: CASSRGSGVEQYF. CDR3 coding DNA: TGTGCCAGCAGCCGGGGCTCAGGGGTCGAGCAGTACTTC.

The chain joins TRBV11-3 to TRBJ2-3; 8 nucleotides agree with TRBD2. Trimming cost V 4 bases and J 12 bases; bases outside gene matches: 6. The CDR3 is 12 amino acids. Germline CDR1 SGHNT, CDR2 YENEEA. CDR3 in DNA: TGTGCCAGCAGCTCGCTGCGGGAGGAACAGTATTTT. This codes for CASSSLREEQYF.

V gene TRBV11-3 combines with J gene TRBJ1-2; weak D call: TRBD1 (5 bases). V lost 6 bases and J lost 8, with 16 bases in between. Germline V gene data show CDR1 as SGHNT and CDR2 as YENEEA. The CDR3 totals 13 residues. CDR3 in DNA: TGTGCCAGCAGTCACGCGGGGGTCGTGGGCTACACCTTC. Protein: CASSHAGVVGYTF.

J is TRBJ2-2 and V is TRBV29-1; no clear D gene. Germline CDR1 and CDR2: SQVTM and ANQGSEA. This CDR3 contains 13 residues. Trimming removed 5 bases at V and 0 bases at J, with 7 bases between. The CDR3 here is CSVSQTNTGELFF. The DNA for the CDR3 is TGCAGCGTTTCTCAGACGAACACCGGGGAGCTGTTTTTT.

The chain recombines TRBV29-1 with TRBJ1-5; TRBD1 is a possible D gene (6 bases). The CDR3 contains 12 residues. Germline lookup yields CDR1 SQVTM and CDR2 ANQGSEA. V shed 4 bases and J shed 11 bases, with 15 bases lying between them. In DNA, the CDR3 is TGCAGCGTTGGATATGAGGGGGTGGCCCAGCATTTT. Its protein product is CSVGYEGVAQHF.

This chain uses TRBV5-1 with TRBJ2-1; TRBD1 agrees at 10 bases. The CDR3 sequence is 16 residues long. J gave up 4 bases and V 6 bases, and 10 bases lay outside the gene matches. CDR1 and CDR2 from the germline V gene are SGHRS and YFSETQ. The CDR3 DNA reads TGCGCCAGCAAACCTAGTGGGGGACAGGGGTACAATGAGCAGTTCTTC. Translation: CASKPSGGQGYNEQFF.

The rearrangement links TRBV2 to TRBJ1-1; tentative D call: TRBD1 (5 bases). CDR3 length: 14 amino acids. V gave up 8 bases and J gave up 10 bases, with 23 bases separating them. Germline CDR1 reads SNHLY; CDR2 reads FYNNEI. The CDR3 region has the DNA TGTGCCAGCCGACGGGACTTAACTACTCAGAGAGCTTTCTTT. Encoded protein: CASRRDLTTQRAFF.

This clone has just a few counts. This chain connects TRBV27 to TRBJ2-7; 8 bases map to TRBD2. Germline V gene data show CDR1 as MNHEY and CDR2 as SMNVEV (reference sequence). CDR3 length: 12 amino acids. The J segment lost 5 bases and the V segment lost 8 bases, leaving 5 bases of the junction unmatched. The CDR3 reads CASAPGGDEQYF. The CDR3 region has the DNA TGTGCCAGCGCCCCCGGGGGGGACGAGCAGTACTTC.

This chain joins TRBV7-2 and TRBJ2-1, with a possible D match to TRBD2 (5 bases). CDR3 length: 13 amino acids. Per germline, CDR1 SGHTA and CDR2 FQGNSA. Trimming stripped 5 bases from V and 7 bases from J, with 12 bases between. This CDR3 reads CASSPRTGNEQFF. The CDR3 DNA reads as TGTGCCAGCAGCCCTCGGACTGGGAATGAGCAGTTCTTC.

This clone was seen a single time. The rearrangement uses TRBV6-6 and TRBJ2-3; 11 bases map to TRBD2. The ends lost 5 bases at V and 1 base at J; junction bases unmatched: 5. Germline CDR1 MNHNY, CDR2 SVGAGI (reference sequence). The CDR3 contains 16 residues. The CDR3 reads CASSRPGLAGTDTQYF. Here the CDR3 DNA reads TGTGCCAGCAGTCGCCCGGGACTAGCGGGCACAGATACGCAGTATTTT.

The J gene is TRBJ2-1, the V gene TRBV2, with 9 bases matching TRBD2. This CDR3 is built from 13 residues. Germline V lookup: CDR1 SNHLY, CDR2 FYNNEI. V lost 11 bases, J lost 7 bases, and 9 bases stayed unmatched. CDR3 DNA sequence: TGTGCCTCCCAGAGCGGGAGGTTGAATGAGCAGTTCTTC. This codes for CASQSGRLNEQFF.

The table lists this clone with a few counts. The chain carries TRBV25-1 and TRBJ1-5; 7 positions agree with TRBD1. Trimming took 3 bases from V and 4 from J; bases not matched to a gene: 3. The CDR3 sequence is 14 residues long. CDR1 and CDR2 (germline): MGHDK, SYGVNS. The CDR3 DNA follows: TGTGCCAGCAGTGAGACAGGGAAAAATCAGCCCCAGCATTTT. It translates to CASSETGKNQPQHF.

The V call is TRBV25-1, the J call TRBJ2-7; 11 bases match TRBD1. The germline V gene encodes CDR1 MGHDK and CDR2 SYGVNS. Germline trimming cut 2 bases from V and 4 bases from J; bases unmatched to any gene: 4. The CDR3 is made up of 15 amino acids. CDR3 nucleotides: TGTGCCAGCAGTGAAGGACAGGGGGCTCGTTACGAGCAGTACTTC. Translating gives CASSEGQGARYEQYF.

The chain is built from TRBV7-9 and TRBJ2-5, with D possibly matching TRBD1 (7 bases). This CDR3 region has 15 residues. Trimming cost V 1 base and J 4 bases, with 13 bases left between them. Germline V CDR1 and CDR2: SEHNR, FQNEAQ (reference sequence). The CDR3 nucleotides read TGTGCCAGCAGCTTAGGGGGGGCAGGGGGAGAGACCCAGTACTTC. This gives the protein CASSLGGAGGETQYF. The variable domain in full, with the rest retrieved from reference TRBV7-9 and TRBJ2-5, is DTGVSQNPRHKITKRGQNVTFRCDPISEHNRLYWYRQTLGQGPEFLTYFQNEAQLEKSRLLSDRFSAERPKGSFSTLEIQRTEQGDSAMYLCASSLGGAGGETQYFGPGTRLLVL.

V gene TRBV9 combines with J gene TRBJ2-1; 9 positions match TRBD2. The CDR3 has 15 residues. From germline, CDR1 is SGDLS and CDR2 YYNGEE. Trimming cost V 3 bases and J 2 bases; bases outside gene matches: 3. For the CDR3, the DNA is TGTGCCAGCAGCGATAGCGGGAGTCCCTACAATGAGCAGTTCTTC. Protein sequence: CASSDSGSPYNEQFF. Drawing the rest from reference TRBV9 and TRBJ2-1, the complete variable domain is DSGVTQTPKHLITATGQRVTLRCSPRSGDLSVYWYQQSLDQGLQFLIQYYNGEERAKGNILERFSAQQFPDLHSELNLSSLELGDSALYFCASSDSGSPYNEQFFGPGTRLTVL.